Below are 9 T cell receptor beta chains sequenced from a single sample in a study of control samples from healthy donors and cancer patients. Sequencing used immunoSEQ multiplex PCR; TCRdb keeps in-frame clones, though not all of them. The data hold 30,000 or so clones, with roughly nine tenths observed a single time. The sequencing input was formalin-fixed, paraffin-embedded tissue. These receptors were collected from a female donor with melanoma.

V and J are TRBV5-4 and TRBJ1-2; 7 nucleotides agree with TRBD1. Germline V gene lookup returns CDR1 SGHNT and CDR2 YYREEE (reference sequence). After removal of 0 bases from V and 5 bases from J, the junction contained 7 bases not matched to a gene. The CDR3 extends over 15 amino acids. CDR3 DNA: TGTGCCAGCAGCTTGGACAGGGGTTCTCCTTATGGCTACACCTTC. Protein product: CASSLDRGSPYGYTF.

V usage is TRBV18 and J usage is TRBJ1-2; a possible D gene is TRBD1 (5 bases). Trimming took 1 base from V and 6 from J, leaving 18 bases between them. The germline V gene encodes CDR1 KGHSH and CDR2 LQKENI. The CDR3 runs to 16 residues. CDR3 DNA: TGTGCCAGCTCACCACGAATGACAGCCGAGTGGGATGGCTACACCTTC. It codes for CASSPRMTAEWDGYTF.

The V and J genes are TRBV25-1 and TRBJ2-5; no reliable D call. The CDR3 has 16 amino acids. Germline V gene sequence: CDR1 MGHDK, CDR2 SYGVNS. Trimming shortened V by 0 bases and J by 4 bases, and 15 bases separated the two germline ends. This CDR3 is CASSEYGSHPIETQYF. CDR3 nucleotide sequence: TGTGCCAGCAGTGAATATGGGTCCCATCCGATAGAGACCCAGTACTTC.

J is TRBJ1-1 and V is TRBV30; tentative D call: TRBD1 (6 bases). Germline CDR1 is GTSNPN and CDR2 is SVGIG (reference sequence). V dropped 5 bases and J dropped 1 base, with 14 bases sitting between them. The CDR3 covers 14 residues. CDR3 protein: CAWGPGQRNTEAFF. The DNA of the CDR3 is TGTGCCTGGGGTCCGGGACAAAGGAACACTGAAGCTTTCTTT.

The chain uses TRBV2 and TRBJ2-7; maybe TRBD1 (7 bases). V lost 6 bases to trimming and J lost 2 bases, with 14 bases between them. Germline V CDR1 and CDR2: SNHLY, FYNNEI. The length of the CDR3 is 14 residues. CDR3 bases: TGTGCCAGCAGCCGACAGGGAGGAACCTACGAGCAGTACTTC. This sequence encodes CASSRQGGTYEQYF.

The CDR3 nucleotides read TGTGCCACCAGGACCGAATCCTACGAGCAGTACTTC. Translation gives CATRTESYEQYF. The V and J genes are TRBV2 and TRBJ2-7; D not certain. Germline CDR1 and CDR2: SNHLY and FYNNEI. Deletions cut 10 bases from V and 1 base from J, with 11 bases between. CDR3 size: 12 residues.

The rearrangement links TRBV15 to TRBJ2-6; 10 positions match TRBD1. After removal of 8 bases from V and 2 bases from J, the junction contained 6 bases not matched to a gene. The CDR3 loop spans 16 amino acids. CDR1 is LNHNV, CDR2 YYDKDF, per germline (reference sequence). The CDR3 region has the DNA TGTGCCACCGGAGACAGGGGGCTGACTGGGGCCAACGTCCTGACTTTC. It translates to CATGDRGLTGANVLTF.

This clone has a single count. The chain uses TRBV2 and TRBJ1-5; D may be TRBD1 (6 bases). The CDR3 is made up of 13 amino acids. The V and J ends lost 4 bases and 6 bases respectively, with 10 bases between them. The germline CDR1 and CDR2 sequences are SNHLY and FYNNEI. The CDR3 here is CASSGEGGQPQHF. The DNA of the CDR3 is TGTGCCAGCAGTGGGGAGGGGGGTCAGCCCCAGCATTTT. Full variable domain (outside the CDR3, taken from reference TRBV2 and TRBJ1-5): EPEVTQTPSHQVTQMGQEVILRCVPISNHLYFYWYRQILGQKVEFLVSFYNNEISEKSEIFDDQFSVERPDGSNFTLKIRSTKLEDSAMYFCASSGEGGQPQHFGDGTRLSIL.

The J gene is TRBJ2-6, the V gene TRBV7-8; 11 bases match TRBD1. This CDR3 has 18 residues. The V segment lost 5 bases and the J segment 2 bases; nucleotides outside the gene matches: 8. Per germline, CDR1 SGHVS and CDR2 FQNEAQ. CDR3 bases: TGTGCCAGCAGCGAAGGACAGGGGGCGCCGACTGGGGCCAACGTCCTGACTTTC. This codes for CASSEGQGAPTGANVLTF. The full variable domain, rest sourced from reference TRBV7-8 and TRBJ2-6, is GAGVSQSPRYKVAKRGQDVALRCDPISGHVSLFWYQQALGQGPEFLTYFQNEAQLDKSGLPSDRFFAERPEGSVSTLKIQRTQQEDSAVYLCASSEGQGAPTGANVLTFGAGSRLTVL.